A single sample is the source of the 8 T cell receptor beta chains below, sequenced in a study of lymphopenia after photon versus proton radiotherapy. Libraries were prepared by immunoSEQ multiplex PCR; TCRdb keeps only in-frame clonotypes and omits some of them. The profile covers some 64,000 clones, with roughly 87% appearing a single time and 9.5% to 15% taken by the ten largest. Material: peripheral blood, obtained from a patient treated with proton-based radiotherapy. These TCRs come from a man older than 75 with esophageal cancer.

This clone was recorded only once. The chain employs TRBV4-2 and TRBJ2-3; D gene uncertain. The germline V and J ends were trimmed by 5 bases and 1 base, with 10 bases remaining between them. This CDR3 is built from 14 residues. Germline-derived CDR1 and CDR2 are LGHNA and YNFKEQ. The CDR3 coding sequence is TGTGCCAGCAGCTTCGTGGTAGGCACAGATACGCAGTATTTT. This translates into CASSFVVGTDTQYF.

The genes are TRBV6-5 and TRBJ2-3; D may be TRBD2 (5 bases). Germline lookup yields CDR1 MNHEY and CDR2 SVGAGI. Between the trimmed V and J ends, which lost 6 bases and 0 bases, there was a span of 7 bases. There are 13 residues in the CDR3. Here the CDR3 reads CASSRTSTDTQYF. DNA for the CDR3: TGTGCCAGCAGCCGGACTAGCACAGATACGCAGTATTTT.

This clone has just one count. The CDR3, as DNA: TGTGCCAGCAGTGAAGGGAGCGGGGGGGCAAGTGAGCAGTTCTTC. Translated: CASSEGSGGASEQFF. The gene calls are TRBV6-1 and TRBJ2-1; TRBD2 matches at 10 bases. Germline CDR1 is MNHNS and CDR2 is SASEGT. Unmatched junction bases numbered 6, after V lost 1 base and J lost 9 bases. The CDR3 extends over 15 amino acids.

The V gene is TRBV15, the J gene TRBJ1-2; 8 bases match TRBD1. The CDR3 length is 17 residues. Germline CDR1 reads LNHNV; CDR2 reads YYDKDF (reference sequence). J was trimmed by 3 bases and V by 3 bases; bases with no gene match: 12. CDR3: CATSSESPGQAYYGYTF. DNA of the CDR3: TGTGCCACCAGCAGTGAATCCCCGGGACAGGCCTACTATGGCTACACCTTC. Looking up the rest from reference TRBV15 and TRBJ1-2 gives the full variable domain: DAMVIQNPRYQVTQFGKPVTLSCSQTLNHNVMYWYQQKSSQAPKLLFHYYDKDFNNEADTPDNFQSRRPNTSFCFLDIRSPGLGDTAMYLCATSSESPGQAYYGYTFGSGTRLTVV.

The chain carries TRBV9 and TRBJ1-6; D is perhaps TRBD1 (5 bases). The germline V gene encodes CDR1 SGDLS and CDR2 YYNGEE. The CDR3 sequence is 15 residues long. V was shortened by 6 bases and J by 8 bases, with 18 bases between the two germline ends. The CDR3 spells CASTRGGRGDSPLHF. The CDR3 DNA sequence: TGTGCCAGCACCAGAGGAGGTCGGGGGGATTCACCCCTCCACTTT.

CDR3 residues: CASSFKLSPYEQYF. The CDR3 coding sequence is TGTGCCAGCAGTTTTAAGCTGTCGCCCTACGAGCAGTACTTC. The chain couples TRBV27 to TRBJ2-7; D uncertain. Looked up from germline, CDR1 is MNHEY and CDR2 is SMNVEV (reference sequence). Between the trimmed V and J ends, which lost 3 bases and 2 bases, there was a span of 11 bases. The CDR3 has 14 residues.

The chain couples TRBV7-8 to TRBJ1-6, with 11 bases lining up with TRBD1. Germline V lookup: CDR1 SGHVS, CDR2 FQNEAQ. V lost 5 bases, J lost 7 bases, and 7 bases stayed unmatched. The CDR3 is 16 amino acids. In DNA form, the CDR3 reads TGTGCCAGCAGCGTCAGGACAGGGGGCAGGAATTCACCCCTCCACTTT. Amino acid sequence: CASSVRTGGRNSPLHF. Based on the CDR3 plus reference TRBV7-8 and TRBJ1-6, the full variable domain is GAGVSQSPRYKVAKRGQDVALRCDPISGHVSLFWYQQALGQGPEFLTYFQNEAQLDKSGLPSDRFFAERPEGSVSTLKIQRTQQEDSAVYLCASSVRTGGRNSPLHFGNGTRLTVT.

The chain employs TRBV5-3 and TRBJ2-7; D uncertain. TRBV5-3 is annotated as an ORF whose role is uncertain. V was pared by 1 base and J by 5 bases, with 10 bases between. The CDR3 has 13 amino acids. Here the CDR3 reads CARSLPSLNEQYF. The CDR3 DNA reads as TGTGCCAGAAGCTTGCCCAGCCTGAACGAGCAGTACTTC.